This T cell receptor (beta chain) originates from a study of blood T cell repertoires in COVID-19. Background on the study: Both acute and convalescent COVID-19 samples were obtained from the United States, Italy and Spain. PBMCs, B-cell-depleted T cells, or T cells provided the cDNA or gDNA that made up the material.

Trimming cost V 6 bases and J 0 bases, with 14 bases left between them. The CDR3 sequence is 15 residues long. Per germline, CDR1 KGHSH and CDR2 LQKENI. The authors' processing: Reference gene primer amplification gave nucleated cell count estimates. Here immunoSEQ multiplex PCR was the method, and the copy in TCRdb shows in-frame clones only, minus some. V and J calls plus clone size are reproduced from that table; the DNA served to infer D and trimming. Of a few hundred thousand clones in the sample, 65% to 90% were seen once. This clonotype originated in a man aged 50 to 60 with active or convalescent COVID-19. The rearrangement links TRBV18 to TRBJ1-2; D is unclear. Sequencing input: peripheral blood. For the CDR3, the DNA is TGTGCCAGCTCTCCCGGGCGCGGGGCTAACTATGGCTACACCTTC. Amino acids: CASSPGRGANYGYTF.